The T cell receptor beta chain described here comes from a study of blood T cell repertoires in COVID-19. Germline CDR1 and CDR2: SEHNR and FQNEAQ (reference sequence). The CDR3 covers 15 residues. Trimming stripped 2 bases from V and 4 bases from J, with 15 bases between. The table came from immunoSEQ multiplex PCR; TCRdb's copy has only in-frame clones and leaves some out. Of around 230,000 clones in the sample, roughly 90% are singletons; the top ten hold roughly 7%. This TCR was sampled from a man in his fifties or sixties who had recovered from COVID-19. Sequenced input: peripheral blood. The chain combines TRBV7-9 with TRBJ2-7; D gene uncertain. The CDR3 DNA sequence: TGTGCCAGCAGCTTATCCGGAGTACTTCGATACGAGCAGTACTTC. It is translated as CASSLSGVLRYEQYF.